A selection of T cell receptor beta chains follows, all from one sample in a study of blood T cell repertoires in COVID-19. The repertoire was sequenced with immunoSEQ multiplex PCR; TCRdb's copy has only in-frame clones and lacks some. The sample has approximately 150,000 clones; around 85% are singletons. What was sequenced was peripheral blood. Receptor source: a human donor in a cohort sampled during active COVID-19. The CDR3 runs from the conserved cysteine through the conserved F or W. A D gene is named only where the DNA matches it firmly. Clone size is given for some rows only: seen once, a few or many times, or a class if the clone is expanded.

j_gene | v_gene | abundance | d_gene | CDR3nt | CDR3aa
TRBJ1-6 | TRBV11-3 | . | . | TGTGCCAGCAGCTTAGATTCGACAGGAGAAGATTCACCCCTCCACTTT | CASSLDSTGEDSPLHF
TRBJ2-7 | TRBV25-1 | once | . | TGTGCCAGCAGTGAACTGGGCAGTCAGGCCTACGAGCAGTACTTC | CASSELGSQAYEQYF
TRBJ2-7 | TRBV7-3 | . | . | TGTGCCAGCAGCCCGTCAGGGGCATACGAGCAGTACTTC | CASSPSGAYEQYF
TRBJ1-2 | TRBV10-3 | . | . | TGTGCCATCAGTCGGGGACTTGGTGGCTACACCTTC | CAISRGLGGYTF
TRBJ2-3 | TRBV3-1/TRBV3-2 | . | TRBD2 | TGTGCCAGCACCTCGCTAGCGGGGTCAGTTACGCAGTATTTT | CASTSLAGSVTQYF
TRBJ2-5 | TRBV5-5 | . | TRBD2 | TGTGCCAGCAGCCGGGCTAGCGGGGGGGCCCAGGAGACCCAGTACTTC | CASSRASGGAQETQYF
TRBJ1-6 | TRBV6-1 | . | TRBD1 | TGTGCCAGCAGTGAATATCCGGACAGGAATAATTCACCCCTCCACTTT | CASSEYPDRNNSPLHF
TRBJ2-1 | TRBV30 | . | TRBD1 | TGTGCCTGGAGGGAATTGACAGGGACGGATGAGCAGTTCTTC | CAWRELTGTDEQFF
TRBJ1-2 | TRBV4-1 | . | . | TGCGCCAGCAGCCAAGAGATGACAGTCAACTATGGCTACACCTTC | CASSQEMTVNYGYTF
TRBJ2-7 | TRBV9 | . | TRBD1 | TGTGCCAGCAGCGTAGATGACAGGGGTGCTTACGAGCAGTACTTC | CASSVDDRGAYEQYF
TRBJ2-7 | TRBV29-1 | . | TRBD2 | TGCAGCGCCCTTACTAGCGGGGGACCTTACGAGCAGTACTTC | CSALTSGGPYEQYF
TRBJ2-7 | TRBV12-3/TRBV12-4 | . | . | TGTGCCAGCAGCATCGGGAGACCCGAGCAGTACTTC | CASSIGRPEQYF
TRBJ2-7 | TRBV11-2 | . | TRBD1 | TGTGCCAGCAGCTTGGGGACAGGAGGGGAGCAGTACTTC | CASSLGTGGEQYF
TRBJ2-7 | TRBV21-1 | . | . | TGTGCCAGCAGCAAGACAGGGCAGCAGTACTTC | CASSKTGQQYF
TRBJ1-1 | TRBV3-1/TRBV3-2 | . | TRBD1 | TGTGCCAGCAGCCTGGGACAGGGCCCGTCGGCTGAAGCTTTCTTT | CASSLGQGPSAEAFF
TRBJ2-3 | TRBV19 | . | TRBD2 | TGTGCCAGTAGTGCACTAGCGGGGACGGGCACAGATACGCAGTATTTT | CASSALAGTGTDTQYF
TRBJ2-7 | TRBV7-8 | . | . | TGTGCCAGCAGCTTTCTTGGGGGGGCCCCCGCCGAGCAGTACTTC | CASSFLGGAPAEQYF
TRBJ1-2 | TRBV6-1 | once | TRBD1 | TGTGCCAGCAGTGAGCCGGGACAGCTTAACTATGGCTACACCTTC | CASSEPGQLNYGYTF
TRBJ2-2 | TRBV6-5 | . | TRBD1 | TGTGCCAGCAGTCCGACAGGGGGGAACACCGGGGAGCTGTTTTTT | CASSPTGGNTGELFF
TRBJ1-5 | TRBV19 | . | . | TGTGCCAGTAGTATAGCGCGAACAGGACCTAACCAGCCCCAGCATTTT | CASSIARTGPNQPQHF
TRBJ2-7 | TRBV11-1 | once | . | TGTGCCAGCAGCTTCAGGCGGGACGGACCCTACGAGCAGTACTTC | CASSFRRDGPYEQYF
TRBJ1-2 | TRBV19 | . | . | TGTGCCAGTAATCGAAATGGACAGAACTATGGCTACACCTTC | CASNRNGQNYGYTF
TRBJ2-7 | TRBV4-3 | . | TRBD2 | TGCGCCAGCAGCCAAAATTACCGAGGCGGGGGGCGGAGTTACGAGCAGTACTTC | CASSQNYRGGGRSYEQYF
TRBJ2-7 | TRBV28 | . | TRBD1 | TGTGCCAGCATCTCAGGGGGTGTTTACTACGAGCAGTACTTC | CASISGGVYYEQYF
TRBJ1-1 | TRBV6-4 | once | TRBD1 | TGTGCCAGCAGCCAGGACGGACAGGGAATAACTGAAGCTTTCTTT | CASSQDGQGITEAFF
TRBJ2-7 | TRBV2 | . | TRBD2 | TGTGCCAGCAATCCTAGCGGGGGGCCCACCGGGTACGAGCAGTACTTC | CASNPSGGPTGYEQYF
TRBJ2-5 | TRBV28 | . | TRBD1 | TGTGCCAGCAGTTTACTTACTACCAGGACAGGGAAGGAGACCCAGTACTTC | CASSLLTTRTGKETQYF
TRBJ2-5 | TRBV28 | . | . | TGTGCCAGCAGGCCGCTGGACAGAGTGAAAGAGACCCAGTACTTC | CASRPLDRVKETQYF
TRBJ2-3 | TRBV28 | . | TRBD1 | TGTGCCAGCGCAGGGACAGGGGGTACAGATACGCAGTATTTT | CASAGTGGTDTQYF